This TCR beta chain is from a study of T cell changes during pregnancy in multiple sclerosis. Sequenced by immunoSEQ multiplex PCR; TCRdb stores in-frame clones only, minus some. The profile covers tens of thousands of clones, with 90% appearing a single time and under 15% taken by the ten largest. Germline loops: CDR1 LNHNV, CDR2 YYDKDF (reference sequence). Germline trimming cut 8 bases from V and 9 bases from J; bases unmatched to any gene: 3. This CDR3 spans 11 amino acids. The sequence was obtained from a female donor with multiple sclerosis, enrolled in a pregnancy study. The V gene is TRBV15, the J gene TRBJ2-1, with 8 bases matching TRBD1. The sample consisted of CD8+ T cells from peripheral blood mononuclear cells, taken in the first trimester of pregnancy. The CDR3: CATRDRLEQFF. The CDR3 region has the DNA TGTGCCACCCGGGACAGGCTTGAGCAGTTCTTC.